This T cell receptor (beta chain) appears in the sequencing data of a study of neurological immune-mediated disorders (dated by TCRdb to about 2019). For context, the study as a whole: Among the roughly 35 multiple sclerosis patients, 31 had relapsing-remitting MS and 3 had secondary progressive MS. Peripheral blood TCR-beta repertoires from patients with HTLV-I-associated myelopathy (HAM/TSP), patients with multiple sclerosis, and healthy controls were compared in the study using UMI-based sequencing. The approximately 100 TCR-beta libraries included longitudinal samples, technical triplicates and paired sorted CD4+ and CD8+ T-cell subsets alongside PBMC samples. Of the 60 to 70 subjects in the cohort, around 14 were HAM/TSP patients, about 35 were multiple sclerosis patients, and some 20 were healthy controls. Points the paper makes about the study in general: Across subjects, expanded clones never shared an identical CDR3 amino acid sequence, which suggests that the TCR-beta repertoires in every group were private. In phylogenetic analysis, the repertoires of 18 of 34 MS patients grouped into a cluster of related CDR3 sequences, which suggests a possible signature at the repertoire level. TCR clonal expansion was highest in HAM/TSP patients and lowest in MS patients, with MS patients falling below even healthy controls. The MS cluster showed no association with clinical or MRI features, and the authors stated that larger cohorts are needed.

At least ten counts were recorded for this clonotype. Its specific antigen is unknown. No base qualities exist here, and no much larger clone lies one base off it. cDNA was synthesized by template-switch 5'RACE using a primer with a 10-nucleotide random unique molecular identifier that tagged each TCR transcript. Every sequencing run covered 15-18 subjects and yielded more than 180 million TCR-beta sequences. Total RNA was extracted with the RNeasy kit. Using the KAPA Real-time Library Amplification kit, TCR-beta VDJ regions were amplified with primers for the TCR constant region and the 5'RACE anchor. Sample indexes and Illumina adaptors were added in a first PCR, and a second PCR then increased library yield. After Ampure bead purification, the TCR product of roughly 650 bp was size-selected on a 2% E-gel SizeSelection system. Before pooling, library quality was assessed on a Bioanalyzer, concentration was determined with Qubit, and library quantification was performed with the Kapa Library Quantification kit. An Illumina HiSeq 2500 sequenced the libraries paired-end 2 x 150 bp. To increase sequence diversity, about 25-31% phiX was spiked into each library pool. Processing in the source paper ran as follows. Quality-filtered reads were processed with the UMI-based MiGEC pipeline, which removed over 75% of raw TCR sequences during error correction. VDJ genes were aligned to IMGT germline references, and clonotypes were defined by unique CDR3 amino acid sequence plus V-J genes. Clonal expansion, Shannon diversity, and CDR3 relatedness (CalcPairwiseDistances, ClusterSamples) were evaluated with VDJtools, and phylogenetic trees were built with CLCbio workbench. Using coefficient-of-variation modelling across technical triplicates, the study counted a clone as expanded if it had at least 8 unique UMIs. In-frame beta chains were kept once TCRdb had trimmed the public reads at Q25 with fastp and called clones with MiXCR. Every CDR3 protein is listed once, alongside the most common genes and DNA of its rows. The V and J calls come from TCRdb's annotation, not from the publication. The sample has more than 75,000 distinct CDR3 sequences on record, about 5.5% of them singletons. The biggest ten clones account for roughly 2.2% of the sample.

For the unsorted PBMC libraries, 2 million PBMCs were stored in RNAlater at -80 degrees C until RNA extraction and were used to generate the libraries. Multiple sclerosis patients were enrolled in a US clinical protocol evaluating disease progression by magnetic resonance imaging. Peripheral blood was subjected to Ficoll-Hypaque density gradient centrifugation to isolate PBMCs, which were then cryopreserved in liquid nitrogen. The germline V gene (reference sequence) specifies DFQATT as CDR1 and SNEGSKA as CDR2. From cysteine to phenylalanine, the CDR3 is 15 amino acids long. Only the CDR3 part of the read is kept: 45 bases, read in frame from the first base. Here V drops 3 bases and J drops 5 bases, and the junction holds 9 bases not matched to any gene.

Sequencing used PBMCs. The clonotype was recovered from a woman aged 30 to 39 with multiple sclerosis. Recombination linked TRBV20-1 to TRBJ2-2; 7 junctional bases match TRBD2. CDR3 protein: CSASSPSGLTGELFF. The nucleotide sequence reads TGCAGTGCTAGCTCCCCTAGCGGACTAACCGGGGAGCTGTTTTTT.